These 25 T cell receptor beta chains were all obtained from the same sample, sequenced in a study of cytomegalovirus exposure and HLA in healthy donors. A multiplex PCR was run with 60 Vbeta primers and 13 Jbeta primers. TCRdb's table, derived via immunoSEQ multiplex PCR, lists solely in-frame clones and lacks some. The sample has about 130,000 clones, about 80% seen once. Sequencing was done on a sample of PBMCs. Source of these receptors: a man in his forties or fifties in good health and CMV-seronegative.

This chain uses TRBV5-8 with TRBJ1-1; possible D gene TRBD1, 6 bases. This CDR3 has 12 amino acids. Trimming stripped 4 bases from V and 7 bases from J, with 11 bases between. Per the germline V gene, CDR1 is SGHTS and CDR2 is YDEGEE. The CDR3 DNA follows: TGTGCCAGCAGCCCCGGGGGGCATGAAGCTTTCTTT. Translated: CASSPGGHEAFF.

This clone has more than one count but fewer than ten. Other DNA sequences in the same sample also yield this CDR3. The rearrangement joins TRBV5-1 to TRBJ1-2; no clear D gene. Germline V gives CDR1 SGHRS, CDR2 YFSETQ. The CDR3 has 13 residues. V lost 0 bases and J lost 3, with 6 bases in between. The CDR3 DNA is TGCGCCAGCAGCTTGGGTCAGGACTATGGCTACACCTTC. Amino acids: CASSLGQDYGYTF.

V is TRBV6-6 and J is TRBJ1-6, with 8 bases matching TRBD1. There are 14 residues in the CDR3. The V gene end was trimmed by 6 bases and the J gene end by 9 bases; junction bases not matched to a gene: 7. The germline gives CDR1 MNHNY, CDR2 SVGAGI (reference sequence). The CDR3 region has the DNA TGTGCCAGCAGAGAACAGGGGGTGAGTTCACCCCTCCACTTT. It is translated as CASREQGVSSPLHF.

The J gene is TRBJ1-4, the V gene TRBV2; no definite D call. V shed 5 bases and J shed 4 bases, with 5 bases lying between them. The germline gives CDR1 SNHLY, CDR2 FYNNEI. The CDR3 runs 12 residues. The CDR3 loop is CASSRLNEKLFF. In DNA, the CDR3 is TGTGCCAGCAGTCGACTTAATGAAAAACTGTTTTTT.

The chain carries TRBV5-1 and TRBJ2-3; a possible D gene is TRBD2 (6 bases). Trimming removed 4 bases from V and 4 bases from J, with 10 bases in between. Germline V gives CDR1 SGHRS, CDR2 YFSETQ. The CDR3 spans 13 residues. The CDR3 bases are TGCGCCAGCAGCCCCACGGGGGCAGATACGCAGTATTTT. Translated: CASSPTGADTQYF.

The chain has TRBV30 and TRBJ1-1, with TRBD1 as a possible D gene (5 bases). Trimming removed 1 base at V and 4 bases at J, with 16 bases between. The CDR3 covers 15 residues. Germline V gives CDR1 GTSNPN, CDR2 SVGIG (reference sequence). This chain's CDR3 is CAWSGLGVGSTEAFF. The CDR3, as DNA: TGTGCCTGGAGTGGTTTAGGGGTCGGGAGCACTGAAGCTTTCTTT.

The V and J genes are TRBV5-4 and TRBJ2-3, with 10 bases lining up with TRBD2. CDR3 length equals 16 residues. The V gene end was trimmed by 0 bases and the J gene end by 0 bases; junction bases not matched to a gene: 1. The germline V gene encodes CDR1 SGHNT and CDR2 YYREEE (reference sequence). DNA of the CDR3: TGTGCCAGCAGCTTGGCACTAGCGGGGAGCACAGATACGCAGTATTTT. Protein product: CASSLALAGSTDTQYF.

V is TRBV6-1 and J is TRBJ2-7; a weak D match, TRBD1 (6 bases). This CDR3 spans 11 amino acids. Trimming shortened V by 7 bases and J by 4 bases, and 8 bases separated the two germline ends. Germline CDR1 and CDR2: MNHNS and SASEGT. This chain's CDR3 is CASTQGYEQYF. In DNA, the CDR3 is TGTGCCAGCACACAGGGATACGAGCAGTACTTC.

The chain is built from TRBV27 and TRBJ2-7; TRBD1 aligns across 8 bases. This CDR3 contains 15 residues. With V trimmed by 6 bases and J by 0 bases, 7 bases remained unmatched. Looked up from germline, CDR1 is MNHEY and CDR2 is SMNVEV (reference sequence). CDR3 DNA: TGTGCCAGCAGGTGGTCCACAGGGGGCTCCTACGAGCAGTACTTC. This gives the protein CASRWSTGGSYEQYF.

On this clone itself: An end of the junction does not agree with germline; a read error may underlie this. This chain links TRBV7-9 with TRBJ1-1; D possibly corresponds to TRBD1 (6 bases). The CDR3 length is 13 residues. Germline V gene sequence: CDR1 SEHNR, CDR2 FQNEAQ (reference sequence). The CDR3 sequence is CAGGAHMNAEAFF. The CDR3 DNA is TGCGCTGGGGGGGCCCACATGAACGCTGAAGCTTTCTTT. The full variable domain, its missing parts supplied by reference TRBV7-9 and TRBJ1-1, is DTGVSQNPRHKITKRGQNVTFRCDPISEHNRLYWYRQTLGQGPEFLTYFQNEAQLEKSRLLSDRFSAERPKGSFSTLEIQRTEQGDSAMYLCAGGAHMNAEAFFGQGTRLTVV.

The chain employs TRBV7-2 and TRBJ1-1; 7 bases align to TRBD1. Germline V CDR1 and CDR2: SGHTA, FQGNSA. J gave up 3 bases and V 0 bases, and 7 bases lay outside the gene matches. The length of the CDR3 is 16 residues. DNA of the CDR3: TGTGCCAGCAGCTTAGCCGGGACAGTAACTCACACTGAAGCTTTCTTT. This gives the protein CASSLAGTVTHTEAFF. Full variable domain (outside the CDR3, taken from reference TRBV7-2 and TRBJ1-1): GAGVSQSPSNKVTEKGKDVELRCDPISGHTALYWYRQSLGQGLEFLIYFQGNSAPDKSGLPSDRFSAERTGGSVSTLTIQRTQQEDSAVYLCASSLAGTVTHTEAFFGQGTRLTVV.

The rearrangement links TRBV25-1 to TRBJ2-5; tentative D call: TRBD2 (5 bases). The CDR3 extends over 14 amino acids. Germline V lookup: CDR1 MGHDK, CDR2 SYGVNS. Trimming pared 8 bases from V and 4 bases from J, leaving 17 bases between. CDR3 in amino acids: CASGPVAGTETQYF. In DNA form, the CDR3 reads TGTGCCAGCGGGCCGGTTGCGGGTACAGAGACCCAGTACTTC.

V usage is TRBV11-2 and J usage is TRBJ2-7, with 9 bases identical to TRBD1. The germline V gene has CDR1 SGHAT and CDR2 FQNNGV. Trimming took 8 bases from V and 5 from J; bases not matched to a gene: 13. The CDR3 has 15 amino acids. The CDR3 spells CASALLQGARNEQYF. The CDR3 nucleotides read TGTGCCAGCGCACTGCTACAGGGGGCGAGGAACGAGCAGTACTTC.

DNA of the CDR3: TGTGCCAGCTCAGCTTCCCCAGGACTAGAGGTGGAGACCCAGTACTTC. It translates to CASSASPGLEVETQYF. This chain links TRBV7-9 with TRBJ2-5; 7 nucleotides line up with TRBD2. The CDR3 is 16 amino acids. Trimming cost V 8 bases and J 5 bases; bases outside gene matches: 17. Per germline, CDR1 SEHNR and CDR2 FQNEAQ (reference sequence).

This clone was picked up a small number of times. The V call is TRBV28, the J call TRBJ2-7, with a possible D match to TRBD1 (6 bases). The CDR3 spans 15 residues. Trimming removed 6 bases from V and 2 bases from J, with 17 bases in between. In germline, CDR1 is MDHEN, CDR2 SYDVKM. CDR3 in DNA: TGTGCCAGCAGCCATCATGCGGACAGTGCCTACGAGCAGTACTTC. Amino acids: CASSHHADSAYEQYF. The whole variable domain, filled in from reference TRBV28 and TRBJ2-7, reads DVKVTQSSRYLVKRTGEKVFLECVQDMDHENMFWYRQDPGLGLRLIYFSYDVKMKEKGDIPEGYSVSREKKERFSLILESASTNQTSMYLCASSHHADSAYEQYFGPGTRLTVT.

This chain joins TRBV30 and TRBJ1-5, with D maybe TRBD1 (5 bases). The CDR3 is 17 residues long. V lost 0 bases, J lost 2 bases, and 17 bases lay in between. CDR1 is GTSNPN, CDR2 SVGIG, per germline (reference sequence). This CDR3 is CAWSVSRGGVGNQPQHF. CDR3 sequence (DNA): TGTGCCTGGAGTGTAAGTAGGGGTGGCGTAGGCAATCAGCCCCAGCATTTT.

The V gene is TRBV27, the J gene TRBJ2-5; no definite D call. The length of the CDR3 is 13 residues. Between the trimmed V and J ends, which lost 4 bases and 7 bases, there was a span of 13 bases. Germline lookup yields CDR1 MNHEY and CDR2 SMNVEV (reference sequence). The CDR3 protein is CASSYSRLGTQYF. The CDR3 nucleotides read TGTGCCAGCAGTTACAGCCGGTTGGGGACCCAGTACTTC.

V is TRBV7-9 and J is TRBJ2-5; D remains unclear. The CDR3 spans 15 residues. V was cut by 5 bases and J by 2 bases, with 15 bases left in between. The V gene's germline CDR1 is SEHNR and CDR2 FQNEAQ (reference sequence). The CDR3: CASSPSRTWQETQYF. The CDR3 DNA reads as TGTGCCAGCAGCCCCTCCCGTACTTGGCAAGAGACCCAGTACTTC. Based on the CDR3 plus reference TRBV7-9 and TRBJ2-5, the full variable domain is DTGVSQNPRHKITKRGQNVTFRCDPISEHNRLYWYRQTLGQGPEFLTYFQNEAQLEKSRLLSDRFSAERPKGSFSTLEIQRTEQGDSAMYLCASSPSRTWQETQYFGPGTRLLVL.

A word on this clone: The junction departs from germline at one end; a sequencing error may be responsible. DNA for the CDR3: TGTGCCAGCAGTGAAGCGCAGATCTCCCACTTC. Translation: CASSEAQISHF. The chain links TRBV6-1 to TRBJ2-4, with unresolved D. The CDR3 has 11 amino acids. The germline gives CDR1 MNHNS, CDR2 SASEGT.

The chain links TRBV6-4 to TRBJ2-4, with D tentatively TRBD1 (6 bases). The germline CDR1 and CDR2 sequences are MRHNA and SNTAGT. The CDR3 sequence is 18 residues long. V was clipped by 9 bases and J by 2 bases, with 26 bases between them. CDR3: CARRRFPGTRYSKNIQYF. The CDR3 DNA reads TGTGCCAGAAGGAGATTTCCCGGGACAAGATATTCCAAAAACATTCAGTACTTC.

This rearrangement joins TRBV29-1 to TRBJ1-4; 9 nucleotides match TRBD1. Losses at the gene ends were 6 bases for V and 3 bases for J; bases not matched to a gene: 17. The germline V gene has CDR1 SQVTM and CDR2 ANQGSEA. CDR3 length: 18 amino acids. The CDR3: CSVAPGQGTGLANEKLFF. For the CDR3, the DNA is TGCAGCGTAGCGCCGGGACAGGGTACGGGTTTGGCTAATGAAAAACTGTTTTTT.

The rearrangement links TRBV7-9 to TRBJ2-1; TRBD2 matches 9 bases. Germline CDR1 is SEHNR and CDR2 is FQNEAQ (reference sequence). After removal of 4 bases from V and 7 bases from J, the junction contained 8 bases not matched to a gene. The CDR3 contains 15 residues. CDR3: CASSYQSGGLNEQFF. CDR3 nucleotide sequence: TGTGCCAGCAGCTACCAAAGCGGGGGGCTTAATGAGCAGTTCTTC.

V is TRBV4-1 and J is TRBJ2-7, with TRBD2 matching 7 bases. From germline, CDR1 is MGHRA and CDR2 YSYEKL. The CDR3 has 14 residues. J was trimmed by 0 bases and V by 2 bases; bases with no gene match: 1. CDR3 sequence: CASSQRDYSYEQYF. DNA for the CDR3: TGCGCCAGCAGCCAAAGGGACTACTCCTACGAGCAGTACTTC.

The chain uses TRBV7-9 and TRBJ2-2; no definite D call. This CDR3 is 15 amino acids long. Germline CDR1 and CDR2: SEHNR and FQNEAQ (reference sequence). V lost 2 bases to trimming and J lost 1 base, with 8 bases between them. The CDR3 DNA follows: TGTGCCAGCAGCTTAAGCGCGCTGAACACCGGGGAGCTGTTTTTT. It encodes CASSLSALNTGELFF.

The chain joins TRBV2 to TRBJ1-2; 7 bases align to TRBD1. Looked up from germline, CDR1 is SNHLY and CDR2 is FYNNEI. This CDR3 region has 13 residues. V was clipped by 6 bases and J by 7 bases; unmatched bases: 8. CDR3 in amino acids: CASRPDREAGYTF. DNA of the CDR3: TGTGCCAGCAGACCCGACAGGGAAGCTGGCTACACCTTC.